These T cell receptor beta chains were read from a single sample in a study of T-cell memory formation after mild COVID-19. From the 5' RACE reads, TCRdb called clonotypes with MiXCR, one entry per CDR3 protein. The table shows roughly 510,000 distinct CDR3 sequences, with 15% to 20% occurring only once. The specimen sequenced was PBMCs or a T cell subset sorted from them (not recorded which). The receptor set was obtained from an adult woman who had mild COVID-19 (a few samples of this study predate the infection). Cell type and time point are not known. The CDR3 runs from the conserved cysteine through the conserved F or W. A D gene is named only where the DNA matches it firmly. Rows give clone size only sometimes, using once, few, many, or a class for an expanded clone.

cdr3_aa cdr3_nt j_call d_call clone_size v_call
CASSPRTSGNQETQYF TGTGCCAGCAGCCCGCGGACTAGCGGCAACCAAGAGACCCAGTACTTC TRBJ2-5 TRBD2 few TRBV5-8
CASSGRERAVWEQYF TGTGCCAGCAGTGGACGAGAAAGGGCGGTCTGGGAGCAGTACTTC TRBJ2-7 . . TRBV2
CASSLAGTGSLFF TGTGCCAGCAGCTTGGCCGGGACAGGGTCGCTGTTTTTT TRBJ2-2 TRBD1 once TRBV5-4
CAPPRGFPNYGYTF TGTGCCCCCCCCAGGGGGTTCCCTAACTATGGCTACACCTTC TRBJ1-2 TRBD1 few TRBV25-1
CASLRDMNTEAFF TGTGCCAGCCTCCGAGACATGAACACTGAAGCTTTCTTT TRBJ1-1 . few TRBV6-5
CASSPQDRGPWLGANVLTF TGTGCCAGCAGCCCCCAAGACCGCGGTCCCTGGCTCGGGGCCAACGTCCTGACTTTC TRBJ2-6 . . TRBV9
CASSLFGAGNYNEQFF TGTGCCAGCAGCTTATTTGGAGCGGGAAACTACAATGAGCAGTTCTTC TRBJ2-1 TRBD2 . TRBV7-3
CASSRGGPTDTQYF TGTGCCAGCAGTCGGGGGGGCCCCACAGATACGCAGTATTTT TRBJ2-3 TRBD2 few TRBV6-1
CAISDGGGGIAYGYTF TGTGCCATCAGTGATGGTGGGGGAGGGATCGCGTATGGCTACACCTTC TRBJ1-2 . . TRBV10-3
CASRLANSPGTDTQYF TGTGCCAGCAGACTAGCGAACTCTCCCGGCACAGATACGCAGTATTTT TRBJ2-3 TRBD2 few TRBV6-2/TRBV6-3
CASSTLDARRDIYNEQFF TGTGCCAGCAGTACCCTGGACGCGCGACGCGATATCTACAATGAGCAGTTCTTC TRBJ2-1 . . TRBV2
CASSAQETGPTYEQYF TGTGCCAGCAGCGCGCAAGAAACCGGGCCGACCTACGAGCAGTACTTC TRBJ2-7 . . TRBV6-2/TRBV6-3
CAWRKAGGIYGYTF TGTGCCTGGAGGAAGGCAGGGGGAATATATGGCTACACCTTC TRBJ1-2 TRBD1 . TRBV30
CASSFTLGTFRSGANVLTF TGCGCCAGCAGCTTCACCCTGGGGACTTTCCGGTCTGGGGCCAACGTCCTGACTTTC TRBJ2-6 . few TRBV5-1
CASSENTNTGELFF TGTGCCAGCAGTGAAAACACGAACACCGGGGAGCTGTTTTTT TRBJ2-2 . . TRBV2
CASSVRGIGSPLHF TGTGCCAGCAGCGTAAGGGGTATAGGTTCACCCCTCCACTTT TRBJ1-6 . . TRBV9
CASSQGNRPYNEQFF TGCGCCAGCAGCCAAGGAAACAGGCCCTACAATGAGCAGTTCTTC TRBJ2-1 . few TRBV4-1
CASSVGAGAGETQYF TGTGCCAGCAGCGTGGGAGCGGGAGCGGGTGAGACCCAGTACTTC TRBJ2-5 TRBD2 many TRBV9
CASIPDGGVVYNEQFF TGCGCCAGCATTCCCGACGGGGGAGTGGTTTACAATGAGCAGTTCTTC TRBJ2-1 . few TRBV5-1
CASSPGRGGRTYEQYF TGCGCCAGCAGCCCGGGTCGGGGAGGCAGGACCTACGAGCAGTACTTC TRBJ2-7 . . TRBV5-1
CSVYNTDTQYF TGCAGTGTTTATAACACAGATACGCAGTATTTT TRBJ2-3 . . TRBV20-1
CASSSRWGTSQGIQYF TGTGCCAGCAGCTCAAGGTGGGGGACCTCCCAGGGGATTCAGTACTTC TRBJ2-4 . . TRBV7-6
CASSRKGSYNEQFF TGTGCCAGCAGTAGGAAGGGCTCCTACAATGAGCAGTTCTTC TRBJ2-1 . many TRBV12-3/TRBV12-4
CASSPGTGGADTQYF TGTGCCAGCAGCCCTGGAACAGGGGGCGCAGATACGCAGTATTTT TRBJ2-3 TRBD1 few TRBV7-3
CASSLGTGGWTEAFF TGCGCCAGCAGCTTGGGTACAGGGGGTTGGACTGAAGCTTTCTTT TRBJ1-1 TRBD1 . TRBV5-1
CSARSGSLAKNIQYF TGCAGTGCTAGATCAGGGTCGCTAGCCAAAAACATTCAGTACTTC TRBJ2-4 . . TRBV20-1
CASSQDGRTGSPEAFF TGTGCCAGCAGCCAAGATGGGCGGACAGGGAGCCCTGAAGCTTTCTTT TRBJ1-1 TRBD1 . TRBV4-2
CASLAVPGLRDTQYF TGTGCCAGTCTGGCTGTCCCGGGACTCAGGGATACGCAGTATTTT TRBJ2-3 . few TRBV6-2/TRBV6-3
CASSGRASQYNEQFF TGTGCCAGCAGCGGCCGGGCCTCCCAATACAATGAGCAGTTCTTC TRBJ2-1 . few TRBV9
CASSPDWGQETQYF TGTGCCAGCAGCCCTGACTGGGGACAAGAGACCCAGTACTTC TRBJ2-5 . . TRBV7-8
CASSLTGLAEEQYF TGTGCCAGCAGCCTAACGGGACTAGCGGAAGAGCAGTACTTC TRBJ2-7 TRBD2 . TRBV12-3/TRBV12-4
CATNGAGPSYNEQFF TGTGCCACCAATGGAGCGGGGCCCTCCTACAATGAGCAGTTCTTC TRBJ2-1 TRBD2 few TRBV24-1
CASSLIETGVRHNGYTF TGTGCCAGCAGCTTGATTGAGACAGGGGTTCGGCACAATGGCTACACCTTC TRBJ1-2 TRBD1 many TRBV7-2
CSARRDFQETQYF TGCAGTGCGCGACGGGACTTCCAAGAGACCCAGTACTTC TRBJ2-5 . few TRBV20-1